This TCR beta chain derives from a study of Tregs in tolerant kidney transplant recipients. Study-wide findings and caveats: Validation in larger populations is needed because few patients were studied.

FACS sorting followed an approximately 6-day coculture of CFSE-labeled recipient PBMCs with irradiated graft donor PBMCs. Frequency places this clone as medium-sized. The target antigen is unknown. Read sequence stops 3 residues before the CDR3 end, and the germline J gene provides the missing end. The repertoire was sequenced with immunoSEQ multiplex PCR; TCRdb's copy has only in-frame clones and lacks some. Here the sample table reports roughly 3,000 clones. Per germline, CDR1 PRHDT and CDR2 FYEKMQ (reference sequence). CDR3 size: 13 residues. The ends were cut back, 2 bases at V and 7 bases at J, with 9 bases in the middle.

Specimen: CD8+ T cells from blood cultured with allogeneic cells, collected before the transplant. The chain carries TRBV13 and TRBJ2-1; no firm D call. This sequence was found in a human patient who received a combined kidney and bone marrow transplant. CDR3 DNA, as far as it was read: TGTGCCAGCAGCTTATTTGTCAGTAATGAG. Its protein product is CASSLFVSNE. The CDR3 as a whole reads CASSLFVSNEQFF.